This T cell receptor beta chain was sequenced for a study of cytomegalovirus exposure and HLA in healthy donors. Regarding the study as a whole: First-cohort TCR clusters tended to co-occur in the 90 to 150 validation repertoires, a later analysis found.

About this clone: The antigen is undetermined.

This table comes from immunoSEQ multiplex PCR, and its TCRdb copy is limited to in-frame clones, with some not included. Found here are 100,000 to 150,000 clones, more than 70% of them singletons; the top ten hold roughly 1.4%. Separation from the 666-subject first cohort characterized the roughly 130-subject validation cohort, to which the donors belonged. Per the germline V gene, CDR1 is SGHRS and CDR2 is YFSETQ. V trimming: 5 bases; J trimming: 8 bases; junction bases outside the gene matches: 9. The CDR3 runs to 14 residues. The chain has TRBV5-1 and TRBJ2-1; 8 positions agree with TRBD1. The specimen sequenced was PBMCs. The clonotype was recovered from a man younger than 45 in good health and CMV-seronegative. The CDR3 sequence is CASSRTGPRDEQFF. The DNA for the CDR3 is TGCGCCAGCAGTCGGACAGGGCCTAGGGATGAGCAGTTCTTC. Full variable domain (outside the CDR3, taken from reference TRBV5-1 and TRBJ2-1): KAGVTQTPRYLIKTRGQQVTLSCSPISGHRSVSWYQQTPGQGLQFLFEYFSETQRNKGNFPGRFSGRQFSNSRSEMNVSTLELGDSALYLCASSRTGPRDEQFFGPGTRLTVL.